This section outlines one T cell receptor (beta chain) sequence together with its context. The antigen this receptor binds is unknown. The sample holds no much larger clone one base away, and base qualities are not on file. The collaborating institutions used their own protocols to collect whole blood in K2EDTA tubes. For TCRbeta analysis, collaborator samples were shipped as frozen whole blood, as isolated PBMCs, or as DNA extracted from either sample type. TCRbeta CDR3 regions were amplified from genomic DNA using the immunoSEQ Assay, a bias-controlled multiplex PCR. The study's own analysis went as follows. The number of nucleated cells in each sample was estimated from the amplification of reference gene primers within the assay. To quantify the absolute abundance of each unique TCRbeta CDR3 rearrangement, sequence reads were collapsed and filtered. Productive Simpson clonality was computed per sample as the square root of Simpson's diversity index over productive rearrangements. Held by TCRdb, this immuneACCESS table contains in-frame sequences only and omits some clones. Under half of the omission traces to an unresolved V gene where checked; the cause of the rest is unknown. V and J calls and clone size are given by that table; D and trimming were obtained from the DNA. Counted in this sample were 95,000 to 150,000 clones; around 88% of them appeared once. The ten largest clones represent roughly 5.5% of the sample.

The entry originates in a study of blood T cell repertoires in COVID-19 (dated by TCRdb to about 2020). At the level of the whole study: The collaborator samples originated in the United States, Italy and Spain and spanned the acute and convalescent phases of COVID-19. The material from the prospective study consisted of cDNA or gDNA derived from T cells, B-cell-depleted T cells, or PBMCs. The dataset comprised deeply sampled blood TCRbeta repertoires from subjects exposed to, actively infected with, or recovered from COVID-19. The repertoires were released in a freely available public database meant as a resource for research on the immune response to SARS-CoV-2. The samples were drawn from the first 160 participants of the ongoing ImmuneRACE study and from over a thousand subjects provided by 6 global collaborators. Nearly every sample came with metadata listing a de-identified subject ID, COVID-19 status, age in years and sex. Where HLA class I and class II types were available, the types were taken from metadata supplied by the sample provider, not from assay-based typing. On the study overall, not on this receptor specifically: The quantity of clinical and demographic metadata differed by source and by participant and was supplied without curation.

Trimming accounts for 0 bases at V and 4 bases at J, while the number of junction bases matched to no gene is 3. The CDR3, cysteine through phenylalanine, is 15 amino acids long. Only CDR3 DNA remains: 45 bases, in frame from the first base. In the germline V gene (reference sequence), CDR1 corresponds to SGHNT and CDR2 to YYREEE. The chain is assembled from TRBV5-4 and TRBJ2-3; 9 middle bases align to TRBD2. The sequencing sample was made of peripheral blood. This receptor was taken from a man of 80 years or more with active or convalescent COVID-19. CDR3 loop: CASSLAAGGADTQYF. In nucleotide form, the sequence is TGTGCCAGCAGCTTGGCAGCGGGGGGTGCAGATACGCAGTATTTT.